The rows below give T cell receptor beta chains drawn from one sample of a study of molecular identifiers for immune sequencing clone quantification. TCRdb re-derived calls from the PCR reads in MiXCR, one entry per CDR3 protein. The sample shows hundreds of thousands of distinct CDR3 sequences, about 25% of them seen only once. The sample consisted of naive CD8+ T cells from blood, with Jurkat cell RNA spiked in. Receptors were obtained from a human donor in good health. Some libraries in this study had Jurkat cell RNA spiked in. CDR3s include the opening cysteine and the closing phenylalanine or tryptophan. Each record gives: CDR3 protein, CDR3 DNA, V gene, clone size, D gene, J gene. D genes are given only for firm matches. The size entry is marked missing in some rows and otherwise reads once, few, many or a size class.

CASSFRTAGANVLTF,TGTGCCAGCAGTTTTCGGACAGCTGGGGCCAACGTCCTGACTTTC,TRBV27,few,-,TRBJ2-6
CASSQRGLWEVDEQFF,TGCGCCAGCAGCCAACGGGGACTCTGGGAGGTGGATGAGCAGTTCTTC,TRBV4-1,few,-,TRBJ2-1
CASSESQRDSLLETQCF,TGTGCCAGCAGTGAAAGCCAGCGGGACAGCCTGTTGGAGACCCAGTGCTTC,TRBV2,-,-,TRBJ2-5
CASSEEGAGARTDTQYF,TGTGCCAGCAGTGAAGAGGGGGCGGGGGCCCGCACAGATACGCAGTATTTT,TRBV6-1,many,-,TRBJ2-3
CASSFYRGGNQPQHF,TGTGCCAGCAGTTTTTACAGGGGTGGCAATCAGCCCCAGCATTTT,TRBV28,few,TRBD1,TRBJ1-5
CASSLGFQPQHF,TGTGCCAGCAGCTTGGGATTTCAGCCCCAGCATTTT,TRBV7-9,many,-,TRBJ1-5
CASSLGFGGRAGNEQFF,TGTGCCAGCAGTTTAGGGTTCGGCGGGAGGGCGGGGAATGAGCAGTTCTTC,TRBV27,-,TRBD2,TRBJ2-1
CASSVELAGETQYF,TGTGCCAGCAGCGTAGAGTTAGCGGGAGAGACCCAGTACTTC,TRBV9,-,TRBD2,TRBJ2-5
CASSLATGEGYTF,TGTGCCAGCAGCTTAGCCACAGGGGAAGGCTACACCTTC,TRBV7-2,few,TRBD1,TRBJ1-2
CAWSTGTSTDTQYF,TGTGCCTGGAGTACAGGGACTAGCACAGATACGCAGTATTTT,TRBV30,many,-,TRBJ2-3
CASRKRGVEAFF,TGTGCCAGCAGGAAACGGGGGGTTGAAGCTTTCTTT,TRBV9,few,-,TRBJ1-1
CASSVGTRAAGANVLTF,TGTGCCAGTAGTGTCGGGACCCGGGCTGCTGGGGCCAACGTCCTGACTTTC,TRBV19,few,-,TRBJ2-6
CSARAYRATTYEQYF,TGCAGTGCTAGAGCTTACAGGGCGACAACCTACGAGCAGTACTTC,TRBV20-1,-,-,TRBJ2-7
CASSGDRPEQYF,TGTGCCAGCAGCGGGGACAGACCAGAGCAGTACTTC,TRBV9,-,TRBD1,TRBJ2-7
CASSQNSGTGGRNEQFF,TGCGCCAGCAGCCAAAACTCCGGGACAGGGGGCCGCAATGAGCAGTTCTTC,TRBV4-1,-,TRBD1,TRBJ2-1
CSARDHGSSYEQYF,TGCAGTGCTAGAGACCACGGATCCTCCTACGAGCAGTACTTC,TRBV20-1,many,-,TRBJ2-7
CASSPGRSGTDGYTF,TGCGCCAGCAGCCCCGGACGATCCGGGACTGATGGCTACACCTTC,TRBV4-3,-,-,TRBJ1-2
CASSSDNQETQYF,TGTGCCAGCAGCTCAGACAATCAAGAGACCCAGTACTTC,TRBV11-2,few,-,TRBJ2-5
CASSPARGRHPNTEAFF,TGTGCCAGCAGTCCCGCGCGGGGCAGGCACCCGAACACTGAAGCTTTCTTT,TRBV27,-,-,TRBJ1-1
CASSFAGVGTEAFF,TGTGCCAGCAGTTTCGCTGGGGTAGGAACTGAAGCTTTCTTT,TRBV27,few,-,TRBJ1-1
CASVRLAGAYEQYF,TGTGCCAGCGTACGACTAGCGGGGGCCTACGAGCAGTACTTC,TRBV28,-,TRBD2,TRBJ2-7
CASSGKSVELLF,TGTGCCAGCAGCGGGAAGTCCGTGGAGCTGTTATTT,TRBV28,-,-,TRBJ2-2
CSAKAFNYGYTF,TGCAGTGCTAAGGCTTTTAACTATGGCTACACCTTC,TRBV20-1,-,-,TRBJ1-2
CASSQVPGVPTDTQYF,TGCGCCAGCAGCCAGGTCCCGGGGGTACCCACAGATACGCAGTATTTT,TRBV4-1,-,-,TRBJ2-3
CSARSGGTYEQYF,TGCAGTGCCAGAAGCGGGGGTACCTACGAGCAGTACTTC,TRBV20-1,many,TRBD2,TRBJ2-7
CASSARDRVNTQYF,TGTGCCAGCAGCGCTAGGGACAGGGTAAATACGCAGTATTTT,TRBV13,few,TRBD1,TRBJ2-3
CASSAGTGGNEQYF,TGTGCCAGCAGCGCCGGGACAGGGGGCAACGAGCAGTACTTC,TRBV9,few,TRBD1,TRBJ2-7
CASSRTSADEQHF,TGTGCCAGCAGTCGGACTAGCGCAGATGAGCAGCACTTC,TRBV6-2/TRBV6-3,-,TRBD2,TRBJ2-7
CAISGPGQPQETQYF,TGTGCCATCAGTGGTCCGGGACAGCCCCAAGAGACCCAGTACTTC,TRBV10-3,many,TRBD1,TRBJ2-5
CSAWTSESTDTQYF,TGCAGTGCTTGGACTAGCGAGAGCACAGATACGCAGTATTTT,TRBV20-1,many,TRBD2,TRBJ2-3
CASSQDVGATYSEAFF,TGTGCCAGCAGCCAAGATGTAGGGGCAACGTATTCTGAAGCTTTCTTT,TRBV14,-,-,TRBJ1-1
CASSLGLGQAYEQYF,TGTGCCAGCAGCTTAGGGTTGGGACAGGCCTACGAGCAGTACTTC,TRBV7-2,many,TRBD1,TRBJ2-7
CASSVPWASQKDTQYF,TGCGCCAGCAGTGTTCCTTGGGCATCCCAGAAAGACACGCAGTATTTT,TRBV10-2,few,-,TRBJ2-3
CASSQVLSSSYEQYF,TGCGCCAGCAGCCAAGTACTTAGTAGCTCCTACGAGCAGTACTTC,TRBV4-1,many,-,TRBJ2-7
CASSPTDRGQYLGEQYF,TGTGCCAGCAGCCCTACGGACAGGGGGCAGTATCTTGGCGAGCAGTACTTC,TRBV7-9,few,TRBD1,TRBJ2-7